The TCR beta chain described here comes from a study of blood T cell repertoires in COVID-19. The overall study: Nucleic acid was either cDNA or gDNA, and it came from T cells, B-cell-depleted T cells, or PBMCs.

Sequenced by immunoSEQ multiplex PCR; TCRdb stores in-frame clones only, minus some. Found here are about 100,000 clones, about 84% of them singletons; the top ten hold about 4%. The CDR3 totals 14 residues. V was clipped by 0 bases and J by 2 bases, with 8 bases between them. The germline V gene has CDR1 SGHNT and CDR2 YYREEE (reference sequence). As to this clone: Other DNA sequences of this sample code for an identical CDR3.

This chain links TRBV5-4 with TRBJ2-5, with a tentative D call TRBD2 (6 bases). Sequencing was carried out using peripheral blood. The sequence was collected from a man aged 60-69 years with acute or convalescent COVID-19. This chain's CDR3 is CASSLAGVQETQYF. Here the CDR3 DNA reads TGTGCCAGCAGCTTGGCGGGGGTACAAGAGACCCAGTACTTC.